Listed below are T cell receptor beta chains from one sample, sequenced in a study of shared clonotypes between healthy human individuals. Sequencing used immunoSEQ multiplex PCR; TCRdb keeps in-frame clones, though not all of them. The sample yields some 1,100,000 clones, 70% to 80% seen once. Sequencing was performed on memory CD4+ T cells from PBMCs. These receptors came from a young man in good health. Some clones in this sample may be carry-over from other donors' samples. Both conserved end residues are part of each CDR3. A D gene is named only where the DNA matches it firmly. Only some rows state a clone size, as once, few, many or a class for expanded clones.

. TRBJ1-4 TRBV5-1 . TGCGCCAGCAGCCCTACCGGGGGGAGTGAAAAACTGTTTTTT CASSPTGGSEKLFF
. TRBJ2-2 TRBV5-1 . TGCGCCAGCAGCTTGTCGGGTTTTGCGAACACCGGGGAGCTGTTTTTT CASSLSGFANTGELFF
. TRBJ1-5 TRBV2 many TGTGCCAGCAGTGAATACGGGAGGGTAAATCAGCCCCAGCATTTT CASSEYGRVNQPQHF
. TRBJ1-3 TRBV5-4 . TGTGCCAGCAGCTCTGACAGCTCTGGAAACACCATATATTTT CASSSDSSGNTIYF
TRBD2 TRBJ2-7 TRBV19 . TGTGCCAGTAGTCCCTTAGCGGGTTTCTCCTACGAGCAGTACTTC CASSPLAGFSYEQYF
. TRBJ1-1 TRBV6-6 . TGTGCCAGCAGTCTACCACAGGGCCGGAACACTGAAGCTTTCTTT CASSLPQGRNTEAFF
. TRBJ1-1 TRBV18 . TGTGCCAGCTCACCGGGACAGAACACTGAAGCTTTCTTT CASSPGQNTEAFF
. TRBJ1-1 TRBV5-1 . TGCGCCAGCAGCTTGGGGGCAGGGATCACTGAAGCTTTCTTT CASSLGAGITEAFF
. TRBJ2-7 TRBV21-1 few TGTGCCAGCAGCAGACTAGCGGGAGGGCCCTCCTACGAGCAGTACTTC CASSRLAGGPSYEQYF
. TRBJ2-1 TRBV2 . TGTGCCAGCAGTGAGAACGGGATTGCTGGGCAGTTCTTC CASSENGIAGQFF
. TRBJ2-1 TRBV11-2 few TGTGCCAGCAGCTTAGTTAGGGATGAGCAGTTCTTC CASSLVRDEQFF
. TRBJ1-2 TRBV10-3 . TGTGCCATCAGGGAGACAGGAGCCAACTATGGCTACACCTTC CAIRETGANYGYTF
TRBD2 TRBJ2-1 TRBV28 . TGTGCCAGCAGTTTAGCAAGCGGGAGTCTCTACAATGAGCAGTTCTTC CASSLASGSLYNEQFF
. TRBJ1-4 TRBV7-9 few TGTGCCAGCAGCTTTGGCCAGAATTTAGGAAAACTGTTTTTT CASSFGQNLGKLFF
. TRBJ2-7 TRBV5-1 . TGCGCCAGCAGCAGCAAGGGGGACGAGCAGTACTTC CASSSKGDEQYF
TRBD1 TRBJ2-2 TRBV4-1 . TGCGCCAGCAGCCAAGTCCCCGGACAGGGCGGGGAGCTGTTTTTT CASSQVPGQGGELFF
. TRBJ2-5 TRBV7-9 . TGTGCCAGCAGCATCCCAAGGGGACTCCAAGAGACCCAGTACTTC CASSIPRGLQETQYF
TRBD2 TRBJ2-1 TRBV2 . TGTGCCAGCCTGCTAGCGGGCAACAATGAGCAGTTCTTC CASLLAGNNEQFF
TRBD1 TRBJ2-7 TRBV7-8 . TGTGCCAGCAGCGTCCGGGACAGGGGCTCCTACGAGCAGTACTTC CASSVRDRGSYEQYF
. TRBJ2-2 TRBV18 . TGTGCCAGCTCACCACCTCTGGACCTTGGGAACACCGGGGAGCTGTTTTTT CASSPPLDLGNTGELFF
. TRBJ1-5 TRBV7-3 . TGTGCCAGCAGCTTAACTGGGGACGGTAATCAGCCCCAGCATTTT CASSLTGDGNQPQHF
. TRBJ2-1 TRBV19 . TGTGCCAGTAGTTCAACTAGCATGGGGCAGTTCTTC CASSSTSMGQFF
. TRBJ1-5 TRBV28 . TGTGCCACCACACGGGGAGGGGGAAAAAGCAATCAGCCCCAGCATTTT CATTRGGGKSNQPQHF